The rows below give T cell receptor beta chains drawn from one sample of a study of blood T cell repertoires in COVID-19. Using immunoSEQ multiplex PCR, the repertoire was profiled, and TCRdb retains in-frame clones only, with some absent. This sample yields approximately 170,000 clones, of which approximately 80% are seen a single time; roughly 12% belongs to the top ten. Specimen: peripheral blood. These receptors came from a woman in her 50s with acute or convalescent COVID-19. The CDR3 runs from the conserved cysteine through the conserved F or W. Each record gives: clone size, D gene, J gene, V gene, CDR3 DNA, CDR3 protein. A D gene is named only where the DNA matches it firmly. Not all rows give a size; the values are once, few, many and, for expanded clones, a class.

clone size: NA
D gene: TRBD2
J gene: TRBJ2-7
V gene: TRBV10-3
CDR3 DNA: TGTGCCATCAGTGAGTCCATAAGACTAGCAGGCGAGCAGTACTTC
CDR3 protein: CAISESIRLAGEQYF

clone size: NA
D gene: NA
J gene: TRBJ1-6
V gene: TRBV5-4
CDR3 DNA: TGTGCCAGCAGCTCGGCAGGGAGGAGGTCCTATAATTCACCCCTCCACTTT
CDR3 protein: CASSSAGRRSYNSPLHF

clone size: NA
D gene: TRBD1
J gene: TRBJ1-5
V gene: TRBV19
CDR3 DNA: TGTGCCAGTAGCCCCGACAGGGTCAATCAGCCCCAGCATTTT
CDR3 protein: CASSPDRVNQPQHF

clone size: NA
D gene: NA
J gene: TRBJ1-2
V gene: TRBV6-5
CDR3 DNA: TGTGCCAGCAGTTACGATCCAGGACAGATCCTCTATGGCTACACCTTC
CDR3 protein: CASSYDPGQILYGYTF

clone size: NA
D gene: NA
J gene: TRBJ2-1
V gene: TRBV29-1
CDR3 DNA: TGCAGCGTTGATACAGGTCGAGGTTGGTCTAATGAGCAGTTCTTC
CDR3 protein: CSVDTGRGWSNEQFF

clone size: NA
D gene: NA
J gene: TRBJ1-5
V gene: TRBV19
CDR3 DNA: TGTGCCAGTAGTATGTACAGAGGGAGCAATCAGCCCCAGCATTTT
CDR3 protein: CASSMYRGSNQPQHF

clone size: NA
D gene: NA
J gene: TRBJ2-1
V gene: TRBV13
CDR3 DNA: TGTGCCAGCAGCTTGGGCGGGGTATATGAGCAGTTCTTC
CDR3 protein: CASSLGGVYEQFF

clone size: NA
D gene: NA
J gene: TRBJ1-1
V gene: TRBV4-2
CDR3 DNA: TGTGCCAGCAGCCAAAACCCCGTGAGGGACACTGAAGCTTTCTTT
CDR3 protein: CASSQNPVRDTEAFF

clone size: NA
D gene: TRBD2
J gene: TRBJ2-5
V gene: TRBV27
CDR3 DNA: TGTGCCAGCAGTTTTATAGGCGGGAGCCGTCCGGGTCGGCAAGAGACCCAGTACTTC
CDR3 protein: CASSFIGGSRPGRQETQYF

clone size: NA
D gene: NA
J gene: TRBJ2-7
V gene: TRBV11-2
CDR3 DNA: TGTGCCAGCAGCTTAAACGGCTGGGGGCCGGGCTCCTACGAGCAGTACTTC
CDR3 protein: CASSLNGWGPGSYEQYF

clone size: NA
D gene: NA
J gene: TRBJ2-7
V gene: TRBV5-1
CDR3 DNA: TGCGCCAGCAGCTTGGTAGCAACCTCCTACGAGCAGTACTTC
CDR3 protein: CASSLVATSYEQYF

clone size: NA
D gene: NA
J gene: TRBJ2-1
V gene: TRBV5-6
CDR3 DNA: TGTGCCAGCAGATCTGACAGCTACAATGAGCAGTTCTTC
CDR3 protein: CASRSDSYNEQFF

clone size: NA
D gene: NA
J gene: TRBJ2-7
V gene: TRBV24-1
CDR3 DNA: TGTGCCACCAGTGTGGGGGCCGCCTACGAGCAGTACTTC
CDR3 protein: CATSVGAAYEQYF

clone size: few
D gene: NA
J gene: TRBJ2-1
V gene: TRBV11-3
CDR3 DNA: TGTGCCAGCAGCTACAACACCGCGGCCTACAATGAGCAGTTCTTC
CDR3 protein: CASSYNTAAYNEQFF

clone size: few
D gene: TRBD1
J gene: TRBJ1-1
V gene: TRBV12-3/TRBV12-4
CDR3 DNA: TGTGCCAGCAGGCCGACAGGGAACCCTGAAGCTTTCTTT
CDR3 protein: CASRPTGNPEAFF

clone size: NA
D gene: NA
J gene: TRBJ1-5
V gene: TRBV3-1/TRBV3-2
CDR3 DNA: TGTGCCAGCAGCTCGCAGTATAGCAATCAGCCCCAGCATTTT
CDR3 protein: CASSSQYSNQPQHF

clone size: NA
D gene: TRBD1
J gene: TRBJ1-6
V gene: TRBV10-3
CDR3 DNA: TGTGCCACATCGGACAGGGCCTATAATTCACCCCTCCACTTT
CDR3 protein: CATSDRAYNSPLHF

clone size: NA
D gene: TRBD1
J gene: TRBJ2-7
V gene: TRBV7-2
CDR3 DNA: TGTGCCAGCAGCTTTAGACCGGGACAGGGGCCATCCTACGAGCAGTACTTC
CDR3 protein: CASSFRPGQGPSYEQYF

clone size: NA
D gene: TRBD2
J gene: TRBJ2-3
V gene: TRBV6-1
CDR3 DNA: TGTGCCAGCAGTGCCACCGGGACTACAACGACCGATACGCAGTATTTT
CDR3 protein: CASSATGTTTTDTQYF

clone size: NA
D gene: NA
J gene: TRBJ2-7
V gene: TRBV29-1
CDR3 DNA: TGCAGCGTTGAGGCGGGATCCTACGAGCAGTACTTC
CDR3 protein: CSVEAGSYEQYF

clone size: few
D gene: TRBD2
J gene: TRBJ2-1
V gene: TRBV20-1
CDR3 DNA: TGCAGTGCTAGTCCTAGCGGGGGGGCCAATGAGCAGTTCTTC
CDR3 protein: CSASPSGGANEQFF

clone size: few
D gene: NA
J gene: TRBJ2-7
V gene: TRBV6-5
CDR3 DNA: TGTGCCAGCAGTACGCGGTTGGACGAGCAGTACTTC
CDR3 protein: CASSTRLDEQYF

clone size: NA
D gene: TRBD1
J gene: TRBJ1-5
V gene: TRBV28
CDR3 DNA: TGTGCCAGCAGCTATACCGACCGGGACAGGGTTTATAGCAATCAGCCCCAGCATTTT
CDR3 protein: CASSYTDRDRVYSNQPQHF

clone size: NA
D gene: TRBD1
J gene: TRBJ1-6
V gene: TRBV30
CDR3 DNA: TGTGCCTGGAGTCCCTCCTTCACAGGGGGAAATTCACCCCTCCACTTT
CDR3 protein: CAWSPSFTGGNSPLHF

clone size: NA
D gene: NA
J gene: TRBJ1-1
V gene: TRBV7-8
CDR3 DNA: TGTGCCAGCAGCTTAGCAGAGGGGGTAGCTTTCTTT
CDR3 protein: CASSLAEGVAFF

clone size: NA
D gene: TRBD1
J gene: TRBJ2-2
V gene: TRBV7-8
CDR3 DNA: TGTGCCAGCTTGGGACAGTCGGGCACCGGGGAGCTGTTTTTT
CDR3 protein: CASLGQSGTGELFF

clone size: NA
D gene: NA
J gene: TRBJ2-2
V gene: TRBV27
CDR3 DNA: TGTGCCAGCAGTTTTAATTATAGGGAGCTGTTTTTT
CDR3 protein: CASSFNYRELFF

clone size: NA
D gene: TRBD1
J gene: TRBJ1-1
V gene: TRBV6-5
CDR3 DNA: TGTGCCAGCGCCCCTATACAGGGGGGCACTGAAGCTTTCTTT
CDR3 protein: CASAPIQGGTEAFF

clone size: once
D gene: NA
J gene: TRBJ2-7
V gene: TRBV5-4
CDR3 DNA: TGTGCCAGCAGCCTGGGCCTTGGCGGATACGAGCAGTACTTC
CDR3 protein: CASSLGLGGYEQYF

clone size: NA
D gene: TRBD1
J gene: TRBJ1-1
V gene: TRBV3-1/TRBV3-2
CDR3 DNA: TGTGCCAGCAGCCAAGCAGGCAGGGGGTGTGAAGCTTTCTTT
CDR3 protein: CASSQAGRGCEAFF

clone size: NA
D gene: NA
J gene: TRBJ2-1
V gene: TRBV6-1
CDR3 DNA: TGTGCCAGCAGTGAAATAACAGTGACCTACAATGAGCAGTTCTTC
CDR3 protein: CASSEITVTYNEQFF

clone size: NA
D gene: TRBD2
J gene: TRBJ2-1
V gene: TRBV3-1/TRBV3-2
CDR3 DNA: TGTGCCAGCAGCCATACGAGCGGGGGTAGCTCCTACAATGAGCAGTTCTTC
CDR3 protein: CASSHTSGGSSYNEQFF

clone size: once
D gene: NA
J gene: TRBJ2-6
V gene: TRBV6-2/TRBV6-3
CDR3 DNA: TGTGCCAGCAGTCAGGGGGGCACTGGGGCCAACGTCCTGACTTTC
CDR3 protein: CASSQGGTGANVLTF

clone size: NA
D gene: NA
J gene: TRBJ1-2
V gene: TRBV7-9
CDR3 DNA: TGTGCCAGCAGCTACGCCCTAGGTAACTACACCTTC
CDR3 protein: CASSYALGNYTF

clone size: NA
D gene: TRBD1
J gene: TRBJ2-3
V gene: TRBV14
CDR3 DNA: TGTGCCAGCAGCCCGTCCAGGGGGCGGAATACGCAGTATTTT
CDR3 protein: CASSPSRGRNTQYF

clone size: NA
D gene: TRBD1
J gene: TRBJ1-5
V gene: TRBV6-6
CDR3 DNA: TGTGCCAGCACTCCAGGGGGAAATCAGCCCCAGCATTTT
CDR3 protein: CASTPGGNQPQHF

clone size: NA
D gene: TRBD1
J gene: TRBJ2-5
V gene: TRBV19
CDR3 DNA: TGTGCCAGTAGTCTAATGGACAGGGGCGGGCGAGAGACCCAGTACTTC
CDR3 protein: CASSLMDRGGRETQYF

clone size: once
D gene: NA
J gene: TRBJ2-3
V gene: TRBV5-4
CDR3 DNA: TGTGCCAGCAGCCTATCTAGCGCGAGCACAGATACGCAGTATTTT
CDR3 protein: CASSLSSASTDTQYF

clone size: NA
D gene: NA
J gene: TRBJ1-5
V gene: TRBV6-1
CDR3 DNA: TGTGCCAGCAGTGAAGCGGGGAGTCAGCCCCAGCATTTT
CDR3 protein: CASSEAGSQPQHF

clone size: NA
D gene: TRBD2
J gene: TRBJ2-5
V gene: TRBV15
CDR3 DNA: TGTGCCACCAGCCCGTCCGGGGGGGATGGAGAGACCCAGTACTTC
CDR3 protein: CATSPSGGDGETQYF

clone size: few
D gene: TRBD1
J gene: TRBJ1-5
V gene: TRBV3-1/TRBV3-2
CDR3 DNA: TGTGCCAGCAGCCAAAAAGGACAGGGCAATCAGCCCCAGCATTTT
CDR3 protein: CASSQKGQGNQPQHF

clone size: NA
D gene: NA
J gene: TRBJ1-4
V gene: TRBV29-1
CDR3 DNA: TGCAGCGTTGAAGACCGGGGGGCGGGAGAAAAACTGTTTTTT
CDR3 protein: CSVEDRGAGEKLFF

clone size: NA
D gene: NA
J gene: TRBJ1-5
V gene: TRBV15
CDR3 DNA: TGTGCCACCAGCAGAGATGCGGGCCGACGGGATAGCAATCAGCCCCAGCATTTT
CDR3 protein: CATSRDAGRRDSNQPQHF